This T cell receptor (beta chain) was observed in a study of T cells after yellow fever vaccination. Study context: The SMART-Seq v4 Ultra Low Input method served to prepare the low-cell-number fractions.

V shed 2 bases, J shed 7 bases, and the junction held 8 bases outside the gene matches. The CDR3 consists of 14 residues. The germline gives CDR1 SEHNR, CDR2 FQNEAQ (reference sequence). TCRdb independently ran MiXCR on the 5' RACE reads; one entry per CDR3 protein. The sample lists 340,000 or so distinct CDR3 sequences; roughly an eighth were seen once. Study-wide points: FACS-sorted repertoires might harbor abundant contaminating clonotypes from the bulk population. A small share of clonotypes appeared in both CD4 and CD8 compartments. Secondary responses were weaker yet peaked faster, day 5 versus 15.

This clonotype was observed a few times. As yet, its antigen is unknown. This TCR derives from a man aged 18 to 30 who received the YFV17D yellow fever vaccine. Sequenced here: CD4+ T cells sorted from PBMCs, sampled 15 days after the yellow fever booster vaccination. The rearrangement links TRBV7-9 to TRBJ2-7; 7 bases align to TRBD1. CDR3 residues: CASSLSTDRVEQYF. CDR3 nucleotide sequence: TGTGCCAGCAGCTTATCTACCGACAGGGTAGAGCAGTACTTC.